Listed here are 29 T cell receptor beta chains from one sample, sequenced in a study of OX40 agonist ivuxolimab in advanced cancers. Libraries were prepared by immunoSEQ multiplex PCR; TCRdb keeps only in-frame clonotypes and omits some of them. This table holds about 99,000 clones, about 96% found once. Sequenced material: CD4+ or CD8+ T cells sorted from blood, taken in a trial of the OX40 agonist ivuxolimab. Receptors originate from an adult with an advanced solid tumor such as melanoma, head and neck, liver or kidney cancer.

The chain joins TRBV4-3 to TRBJ2-1; a weak D match, TRBD1 (5 bases). The germline gives CDR1 LGHNA, CDR2 YSLEER. The CDR3 totals 15 residues. Trimming took 4 bases from V and 7 from J, leaving 17 bases between them. As DNA, the CDR3 is TGCGCCAGCAGCCTGACATGGGGCGCGGTTAATGAGCAGTTCTTC. Encoded protein: CASSLTWGAVNEQFF.

The chain couples TRBV11-2 to TRBJ2-3; D gene unclear. Germline V gene lookup returns CDR1 SGHAT and CDR2 FQNNGV. The germline V and J ends were trimmed by 6 bases and 0 bases, with 4 bases remaining between them. This CDR3 has 12 residues. The CDR3 DNA is TGTGCCAGCAGTCATAGCACAGATACGCAGTATTTT. It translates to CASSHSTDTQYF.

This chain joins TRBV5-1 and TRBJ2-1; D is perhaps TRBD1 (7 bases). This CDR3 has 13 residues. Trimming removed 4 bases from V and 9 bases from J, with 14 bases in between. Germline CDR1 is SGHRS and CDR2 is YFSETQ. The CDR3 DNA reads TGCGCCAGCAGCCCGGAGGGGGCTAGTGAGCAGTTCTTC. Its protein product is CASSPEGASEQFF.

This sequence joins TRBV19 and TRBJ1-1, with 9 bases matching TRBD1. Germline CDR1 and CDR2: LNHDA and SQIVND (reference sequence). J gave up 4 bases and V 5 bases, and 5 bases lay outside the gene matches. CDR3 length: 14 amino acids. The DNA for the CDR3 is TGTGCCAGTAGTTTCCGGGACAGGGTCACTGAAGCTTTCTTT. Encoded protein: CASSFRDRVTEAFF.

The chain employs TRBV4-2 and TRBJ1-2; D is unresolved. Between the trimmed V and J ends, which lost 3 bases and 4 bases, there was a span of 12 bases. Germline CDR1 and CDR2: LGHNA and YNFKEQ. There are 14 residues in the CDR3. As DNA, the CDR3 is TGTGCCAGCAGCCATATCGGGAGCTCCTATGGCTACACCTTC. It encodes CASSHIGSSYGYTF.

The chain employs TRBV6-6 and TRBJ1-5; no definite D call. Germline CDR1 and CDR2: MNHNY and SVGAGI (reference sequence). This CDR3 contains 13 residues. V dropped 5 bases and J dropped 4 bases, with 9 bases sitting between them. DNA of the CDR3: TGTGCCAGCAGTGACCCCTTTAATCAGCCCCAGCATTTT. Encoded protein: CASSDPFNQPQHF.

The rearrangement joins TRBV28 to TRBJ2-3, with 9 nucleotides matching TRBD2. Germline assignment: CDR1 MDHEN and CDR2 SYDVKM. Unmatched junction bases numbered 11, after V lost 4 bases and J lost 0 bases. The CDR3 loop spans 18 amino acids. The CDR3 loop reads CASSSLAGNLASTDTQYF. The CDR3 nucleotides are TGTGCCAGCAGTTCTCTAGCGGGGAACCTAGCTAGCACAGATACGCAGTATTTT. The full variable domain, its missing parts supplied by reference TRBV28 and TRBJ2-3, is DVKVTQSSRYLVKRTGEKVFLECVQDMDHENMFWYRQDPGLGLRLIYFSYDVKMKEKGDIPEGYSVSREKKERFSLILESASTNQTSMYLCASSSLAGNLASTDTQYFGPGTRLTVL.

The chain combines TRBV7-9 with TRBJ2-7; no definite D call. The germline gives CDR1 SEHNR, CDR2 FQNEAQ (reference sequence). This CDR3 is 13 amino acids long. With 4 bases removed from V and 3 bases from J, the gap between germline ends came to 10 bases. CDR3 sequence (DNA): TGTGCCAGCAGCTCCCGGGCCGACTACGAGCAGTACTTC. It yields the protein CASSSRADYEQYF.

The chain is built from TRBV7-6 and TRBJ1-2; 9 positions match TRBD1. V dropped 5 bases and J dropped 7; count of bases not matched to a gene: 20. The CDR3 is made up of 18 amino acids. CDR1 is SGHVS and CDR2 is FNYEAQ in the germline V gene. CDR3 protein: CASSLTIAMGGQGLGYTF. CDR3 bases: TGTGCCAGCAGCCTCACTATCGCGATGGGAGGACAGGGGCTTGGCTACACCTTC.

This chain connects TRBV21-1 to TRBJ2-2; no check of the table's D call, TRBD2, against the DNA was made. TRBV21-1 is a recognized pseudogene. The CDR3 is 12 residues long. The DNA of the CDR3 is TGTGCCAGCAGCAAAGGCGGCGGGGAGCTGTTTTTT. Encoded protein: CASSKGGGELFF.

The rearrangement uses TRBV19 and TRBJ1-5; tentatively, D is TRBD1 (6 bases). Germline lookup yields CDR1 LNHDA and CDR2 SQIVND (reference sequence). V lost 7 bases to trimming and J lost 1 base, with 11 bases between them. The CDR3 runs to 14 residues. The CDR3 coding sequence is TGTGCCAGTAAGGCAGGGGCAAGCAATCAGCCCCAGCATTTT. It translates to CASKAGASNQPQHF.

V is TRBV19 and J is TRBJ2-7; a possible D gene is TRBD2 (5 bases). Trimming took off 6 bases at V and 0 bases at J, with 9 bases between the two ends. Germline V CDR1 and CDR2: LNHDA, SQIVND (reference sequence). This CDR3 is 13 amino acids long. In DNA, the CDR3 is TGTGCCAGTAGCCCGGGAACCTCCTACGAGCAGTACTTC. It specifies CASSPGTSYEQYF.

This clone was recorded only once. This rearrangement joins TRBV7-9 to TRBJ2-2; D unresolved. The CDR3 has 10 residues. Germline CDR1 reads SEHNR; CDR2 reads FQNEAQ (reference sequence). The V and J ends lost 8 bases and 9 bases respectively, with 7 bases between them. CDR3 DNA: TGTGCCAGCGACGAGTGGGAGCTGTTTTTT. Amino acid sequence: CASDEWELFF.

The rearrangement uses TRBV2 and TRBJ2-1; D not resolved. V shed 6 bases and J shed 2 bases, with 5 bases lying between them. Germline V gene data show CDR1 as SNHLY and CDR2 as FYNNEI. The CDR3 has 12 residues. CDR3 sequence (DNA): TGTGCCAGCAGGGATACCTACAATGAGCAGTTCTTC. Protein product: CASRDTYNEQFF.

The V and J genes are TRBV7-9 and TRBJ2-2; D is undetermined. The CDR3 spans 12 residues. From germline, CDR1 is SEHNR and CDR2 FQNEAQ (reference sequence). The germline V and J ends were trimmed by 8 bases and 2 bases, with 6 bases remaining between them. The CDR3 DNA is TGTGCCAGCGCAACAAACACCGGGGAGCTGTTTTTT. It specifies CASATNTGELFF.

The V call is TRBV6-1, the J call TRBJ2-5; TRBD1 aligns across 7 bases. The better agreement between TRBJ2-7 and the DNA end casts doubt on the J call. Germline V gene data show CDR1 as MNHNS and CDR2 as SASEGT. CDR3 length equals 15 residues. The CDR3 DNA reads TGTGCCAGCAGTGAAGGACAGGGCAGGTCCTACGAGCAGTACTTC. Its translation: CASSEGQGRSYEQYF.

This chain uses TRBV12-2 with TRBJ1-5; the table's D call, TRBD1, was not checked against the DNA. TRBV12-2 is a pseudogene. The CDR3 is made up of 15 amino acids. The CDR3 loop reads CASRLGQVNHQPQHF. CDR3 DNA: TGTGCAAGTCGCTTAGGGCAGGTGAATCATCAGCCCCAGCATTTT.

This clone was picked up one time. J is TRBJ2-7 and V is TRBV6-6; TRBD2 matches 11 bases. The J segment lost 5 bases and the V segment lost 6 bases, leaving 9 bases of the junction unmatched. The CDR3 contains 15 residues. Germline assignment: CDR1 MNHNY and CDR2 SVGAGI (reference sequence). CDR3 protein: CASRIAGGPSNEQYF. The CDR3 coding sequence is TGTGCCAGCAGGATAGCGGGAGGGCCCTCGAACGAGCAGTACTTC.

The CDR3 here is CASSQDYSNQPQHF. The DNA of the CDR3 is TGCGCCAGCAGCCAAGATTATAGCAATCAGCCCCAGCATTTT. The rearrangement uses TRBV4-3 and TRBJ1-5; no reliable D call. Germline values: CDR1 LGHNA, CDR2 YSLEER. This CDR3 is 14 amino acids long. Deletions cut 0 bases from V and 0 bases from J, with 3 bases between.

The chain has TRBV28 and TRBJ2-6; no firm D call. This CDR3 is built from 16 residues. V shed 4 bases and J shed 0 bases, with 10 bases lying between them. CDR1 is MDHEN and CDR2 is SYDVKM in the germline V gene. The CDR3 DNA reads TGTGCCAGCAGTTCAGGACGGTACTCTGGGGCCAACGTCCTGACTTTC. Its protein is CASSSGRYSGANVLTF.

The rearrangement links TRBV28 to TRBJ1-6; no definite D call. This CDR3 is 13 amino acids long. The germline gives CDR1 MDHEN, CDR2 SYDVKM. V lost 7 bases and J lost 9, with 13 bases in between. The CDR3 spells CASTLKSSSPLHF. In DNA form, the CDR3 reads TGTGCCAGCACCTTGAAGTCTTCTTCACCCCTCCACTTT.

The chain couples TRBV7-9 to TRBJ2-5, with D hard to call. The CDR3 runs to 16 residues. Per germline, CDR1 SEHNR and CDR2 FQNEAQ (reference sequence). Trimming cost V 3 bases and J 2 bases, with 16 bases left between them. The CDR3, as DNA: TGTGCCAGCAGCTTTGTGAGTGGGCCCTTACAAGAGACCCAGTACTTC. It codes for CASSFVSGPLQETQYF. The full variable domain, in which reference TRBV7-9 and TRBJ2-5 provide the parts outside the CDR3, is DTGVSQNPRHKITKRGQNVTFRCDPISEHNRLYWYRQTLGQGPEFLTYFQNEAQLEKSRLLSDRFSAERPKGSFSTLEIQRTEQGDSAMYLCASSFVSGPLQETQYFGPGTRLLVL.

CDR3 DNA sequence: TGTGCCAGCAGCTTACATAGCAGCAATCAGCCCCAGCATTTT. As protein: CASSLHSSNQPQHF. The V and J genes are TRBV27 and TRBJ1-5; unclear D gene. Trimming stripped 6 bases from V and 1 base from J, with 10 bases between. The germline V gene encodes CDR1 MNHEY and CDR2 SMNVEV (reference sequence). The CDR3 is 14 amino acids.

The chain joins TRBV4-1 to TRBJ2-7; the D gene is possibly TRBD2 (7 bases). The germline V gene has CDR1 MGHRA and CDR2 YSYEKL. CDR3 length equals 14 residues. V was clipped by 4 bases and J by 3 bases, with 13 bases between them. CDR3 nucleotides: TGCGCCAGCAGCCGGGGGGGCGTCGGCTACGAGCAGTACTTC. It translates to CASSRGGVGYEQYF.

The J gene is TRBJ2-2, the V gene TRBV7-8; a weak D match, TRBD1 (5 bases). The germline gives CDR1 SGHVS, CDR2 FQNEAQ. The length of the CDR3 is 15 residues. The V and J ends lost 4 bases and 4 bases respectively, with 13 bases between them. The CDR3 is CASSSRAQGTGELFF. The CDR3 DNA follows: TGTGCCAGCAGCTCACGGGCTCAGGGCACCGGGGAGCTGTTTTTT.

The chain links TRBV7-2 to TRBJ1-5; D is perhaps TRBD1 (5 bases). The CDR3 runs to 15 residues. Germline lookup yields CDR1 SGHTA and CDR2 FQGNSA. Trimming stripped 4 bases from V and 3 bases from J, with 13 bases between. The CDR3 is CASSWLGAPNQPQHF. As DNA, the CDR3 is TGTGCCAGCAGCTGGCTTGGGGCCCCCAATCAGCCCCAGCATTTT.

This chain uses TRBV14 with TRBJ2-4, with D possibly called TRBD1 or TRBD2 (5 bases each). V was pared by 1 base and J by 1 base, with 20 bases between. This CDR3 is 19 amino acids long. Per the germline V gene, CDR1 is SGHDN and CDR2 is FVKESK. This CDR3 is CASSQAAFTGGWAKNIQYF. The CDR3, as DNA: TGTGCCAGCAGCCAAGCGGCGTTCACAGGCGGGTGGGCCAAAAACATTCAGTACTTC.

The chain employs TRBV5-4 and TRBJ2-7; D ambiguous. V was trimmed by 3 bases and J by 2 bases, leaving 12 bases between them. Looked up from germline, CDR1 is SGHNT and CDR2 is YYREEE (reference sequence). The CDR3 length is 14 residues. The CDR3 nucleotides read TGTGCCAGCAGCTATGGAAGGGTTACCTACGAGCAGTACTTC. Encoded protein: CASSYGRVTYEQYF.

The rearrangement joins TRBV11-2 to TRBJ2-7, with D possibly matching TRBD1 (5 bases). From germline, CDR1 is SGHAT and CDR2 FQNNGV. Trimming pared 3 bases from V and 2 bases from J, leaving 11 bases between. This CDR3 has 14 residues. Here the CDR3 reads CASSFQGGAYEQYF. The CDR3 bases are TGTGCCAGCAGCTTCCAGGGTGGTGCCTACGAGCAGTACTTC.